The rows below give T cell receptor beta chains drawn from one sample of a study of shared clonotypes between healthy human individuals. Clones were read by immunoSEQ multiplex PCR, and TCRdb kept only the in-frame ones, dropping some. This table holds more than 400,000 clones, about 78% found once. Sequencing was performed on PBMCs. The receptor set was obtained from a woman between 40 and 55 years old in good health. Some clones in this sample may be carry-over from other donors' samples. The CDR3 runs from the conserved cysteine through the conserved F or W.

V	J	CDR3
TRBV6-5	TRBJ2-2	CASSYGQRWKTGELFF
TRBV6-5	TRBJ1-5	CASSPGESSNQPQHF
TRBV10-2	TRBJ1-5	CASSESRGEEKSQPQHF
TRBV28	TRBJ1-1	CASSLGETEAFF
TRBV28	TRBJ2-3	CASSLRPVTDTQYF
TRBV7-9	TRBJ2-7	CASSLYQGASYEQYF
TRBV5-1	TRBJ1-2	CASSPTGTGYGYTF
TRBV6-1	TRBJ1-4	CASSEIFEKLFF
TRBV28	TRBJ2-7	CASSSPGSYEQYF
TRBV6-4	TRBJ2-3	CASSDSSLTSGSSTDTQYF
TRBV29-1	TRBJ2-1	CSVDSPSGREYEQFF
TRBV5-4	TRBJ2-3	CASSLWTATDTQYF
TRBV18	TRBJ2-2	CASSLLAANTGELFF
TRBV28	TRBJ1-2	CASSLEWDRAGYTF
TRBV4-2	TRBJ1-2	CASSQDRQVHGYTF